The source of this TCR beta chain is a study of cytotoxic CD8 clonotypes in ibrutinib-treated CLL. Trimming removed 1 base from V and 4 bases from J, with 9 bases in between. Per the germline V gene, CDR1 is SGHRS and CDR2 is YFSETQ. The CDR3 runs to 14 residues. Generated by immunoSEQ multiplex PCR, the TCRdb table keeps only in-frame clones and is missing some. Of roughly 40,000 clones in the sample, approximately 67% are singletons; the top ten hold about 7.4%. Study results and caveats: Sampling schedules were unmatched across sustained-remission and progressing patients.

As concerns this clone: Its antigen is currently unknown.

The TCR beta libraries used 2 to 2.5 micrograms of genomic DNA that came from cryopreserved PBMCs. The clonotype comes from a human donor with chronic lymphocytic leukemia. The chain has TRBV5-1 and TRBJ2-1; D may be TRBD2 (6 bases). Here the sequenced sample was PBMCs, taken at disease progression, from a patient treated with ibrutinib. CDR3 DNA: TGCGCCAGCAGCTTGTCCGGGACTTACAATGAGCAGTTCTTC. Translating gives CASSLSGTYNEQFF.